The 25 T cell receptor beta chains presented below share a single source sample, sequenced in a study of CD8 T cells in ankylosing spondylitis. Via MiXCR, TCRdb re-called the 5' RACE reads, giving one row per CDR3 protein. Of about 220,000 distinct CDR3 sequences detected, roughly 25% appear once; the ten largest clones hold under 7%. Source material: blood, either unsorted or a sorted T cell fraction (not recorded which). The receptors here all came from a male donor with ankylosing spondylitis or in good health (not recorded which).

This clonotype was counted many times. The rearrangement uses TRBV12-3 or TRBV12-4 and TRBJ2-1; D might be TRBD2 (5 bases). V lost 4 bases to trimming and J lost 7 bases, with 17 bases between them. This CDR3 contains 15 residues. The CDR3 here is CASSSREVWRNEQFF. In DNA, the CDR3 is TGTGCCAGCAGTTCCAGAGAGGTCTGGAGGAATGAGCAGTTCTTC.

The chain recombines TRBV20-1 with TRBJ2-1; 7 bases fit TRBD2. V was pared by 6 bases and J by 6 bases, with 11 bases of the junction left unmatched. Germline CDR1 DFQATT, CDR2 SNEGSKA (reference sequence). CDR3 length: 14 amino acids. CDR3 region: CSAPQKRDGNEQFF. The CDR3 DNA reads as TGCAGTGCACCTCAGAAGCGGGACGGCAATGAGCAGTTCTTC.

The chain is built from TRBV11-1 and TRBJ2-1, with TRBD2 matching 10 bases. Germline V gene lookup returns CDR1 SGHAT and CDR2 FQDESV (reference sequence). V gave up 5 bases and J gave up 7 bases; unmatched junction bases: 8. The length of the CDR3 is 15 residues. CDR3 protein: CASSRGLAGVNEQFF. Here the CDR3 DNA reads TGTGCCAGCAGCCGAGGGCTAGCGGGAGTGAATGAGCAGTTCTTC.

This clonotype was seen a few times. The genes are TRBV18 and TRBJ1-1, with a possible D match to TRBD1 (6 bases). From germline, CDR1 is KGHSH and CDR2 LQKENI. Trimming cost V 2 bases and J 4 bases, with 14 bases left between them. CDR3 length: 15 amino acids. The CDR3 coding sequence is TGTGCCAGCTCACCATCGACCGGGGGCGGCACTGAAGCTTTCTTT. It is translated as CASSPSTGGGTEAFF.

This clonotype was picked up a small number of times. The chain carries TRBV15 and TRBJ2-7; TRBD1 agrees at 10 bases. V was clipped by 1 base and J by 3 bases; unmatched bases: 3. Germline assignment: CDR1 LNHNV and CDR2 YYDKDF (reference sequence). There are 15 residues in the CDR3. CDR3 coding DNA: TGTGCCACCAGCAGAGGGACAGGGGGGTTCTACGAGCAGTACTTC. It yields the protein CATSRGTGGFYEQYF.

This clonotype was seen at least ten times. CDR3 bases: TGCGCCAGCAGCGATCTCGGGAGGGCCGTGGACGAGCAGTACTTC. Protein product: CASSDLGRAVDEQYF. The chain links TRBV5-1 to TRBJ2-7, with 8 bases fitting TRBD2. V shed 4 bases and J 5 bases; nucleotides not matched to a gene: 11. The CDR3 has 15 amino acids. Germline CDR1 is SGHRS and CDR2 is YFSETQ. The full variable domain, in which reference TRBV5-1 and TRBJ2-7 provide the parts outside the CDR3, is KAGVTQTPRYLIKTRGQQVTLSCSPISGHRSVSWYQQTPGQGLQFLFEYFSETQRNKGNFPGRFSGRQFSNSRSEMNVSTLELGDSALYLCASSDLGRAVDEQYFGPGTRLTVT.

The chain is built from TRBV18 and TRBJ1-5; D uncertain. Germline CDR1 and CDR2: KGHSH and LQKENI. V was cut by 6 bases and J by 0 bases, with 12 bases left in between. The CDR3 extends over 15 amino acids. The CDR3 spells CASSRAGASNQPQHF. The CDR3 nucleotides are TGTGCCAGCTCCCGTGCAGGTGCTAGCAATCAGCCCCAGCATTTT. Based on the CDR3 plus reference TRBV18 and TRBJ1-5, the full variable domain is NAGVMQNPRHLVRRRGQEARLRCSPMKGHSHVYWYRQLPEEGLKFMVYLQKENIIDESGMPKERFSAEFPKEGPSILRIQQVVRGDSAAYFCASSRAGASNQPQHFGDGTRLSIL.

This clonotype was counted a few times. This chain joins TRBV29-1 and TRBJ1-2, with TRBD1 identical over 8 bases. Germline V gives CDR1 SQVTM, CDR2 ANQGSEA. Trimming at V came to 5 bases and at J to 2 bases, leaving 10 bases not matched to a gene. The CDR3 totals 15 residues. CDR3 coding DNA: TGCAGCGTTTCCTACAGGGGGGGAGAAAACTATGGCTACACCTTC. Residues: CSVSYRGGENYGYTF.

As for this clonotype: A single base separates this from a much larger clone, so it may be a read error. The chain carries TRBV20-1 and TRBJ1-1, with TRBD1 matching 8 bases. V lost 3 bases and J lost 4; bases outside the gene matches: 1. Germline values: CDR1 DFQATT, CDR2 SNEGSKA (reference sequence). The CDR3 is 12 residues long. The CDR3, as DNA: TGCAGTGCTAGTCAGGGGGCCACTGAAGCTTTCTTT. Translation: CSASQGATEAFF.

The J gene is TRBJ2-1, the V gene TRBV20-1, with D perhaps assigned TRBD1 or TRBD2 (6 bases each). V lost 3 bases and J lost 5, with 17 bases in between. In germline, CDR1 is DFQATT, CDR2 SNEGSKA (reference sequence). The CDR3 has 15 residues. As DNA, the CDR3 is TGCAGTGCTAGGGGGGGCAGGAGGGCAGACAATGAGCAGTTCTTC. It translates to CSARGGRRADNEQFF.

Many counts were recorded for this clonotype. The V gene is TRBV20-1, the J gene TRBJ2-5; tentatively, D is TRBD1 (6 bases). CDR3 length: 12 amino acids. Germline CDR1 reads DFQATT; CDR2 reads SNEGSKA (reference sequence). Between the trimmed V and J ends, which lost 3 bases and 4 bases, there was a span of 9 bases. CDR3 sequence (DNA): TGCAGTGCTAGCAGGGGCGCAGAGACCCAGTACTTC. Its translation: CSASRGAETQYF.

This clonotype was observed a few times. V usage is TRBV20-1 and J usage is TRBJ1-2; D gene unclear. This CDR3 has 11 residues. CDR1 is DFQATT, CDR2 SNEGSKA, per germline (reference sequence). The germline V and J ends were trimmed by 3 bases and 6 bases, with 8 bases remaining between them. DNA of the CDR3: TGCAGTGCTAGTTTTTCACATGGCTACACCTTC. It translates to CSASFSHGYTF.

The chain carries TRBV29-1 and TRBJ2-2; TRBD2 agrees at 7 bases. Germline lookup yields CDR1 SQVTM and CDR2 ANQGSEA. The CDR3 totals 13 residues. V was clipped by 3 bases and J by 7 bases; unmatched bases: 5. CDR3 residues: CSVDWGGVGELFF. The CDR3 nucleotides read TGCAGCGTTGATTGGGGAGGGGTCGGGGAGCTGTTTTTT.

This clonotype was counted at least ten times. The V call is TRBV28, the J call TRBJ2-1, with D perhaps matching TRBD2 (5 bases). The CDR3 is made up of 14 amino acids. Germline V CDR1 and CDR2: MDHEN, SYDVKM. The V end was cut by 2 bases, the J end by 10 bases, with 15 bases between. CDR3 coding DNA: TGTGCCAGCAGTTTACGGACTGGGCCTAGGGAGCAGTTCTTC. Protein sequence: CASSLRTGPREQFF.

This clonotype came up a few times. V gene TRBV6-5 combines with J gene TRBJ1-1; D remains ambiguous. The CDR3 is 11 amino acids. Germline loops: CDR1 MNHEY, CDR2 SVGAGI. V was cut by 8 bases and J by 3 bases, with 7 bases left in between. CDR3 bases: TGTGCCAGCGGGCGAGACACTGAAGCTTTCTTT. Translating gives CASGRDTEAFF.

About this clonotype itself: Possible read error: a much larger clone is one base away. No conserved phenylalanine or tryptophan ends this CDR3, so it is likely a read error. This sequence joins TRBV12-3 or TRBV12-4 and TRBJ2-3, with D perhaps TRBD2 (5 bases). The CDR3 covers 13 residues. V shed 6 bases and J shed 5 bases, with 12 bases lying between them. The CDR3 DNA is TGTGCCAGCAGAGAGGACTGGGTAGATACGCAGTATTAT. This encodes CASREDWVDTQYY.

This clonotype was recorded at least ten times. The gene calls are TRBV20-1 and TRBJ2-1, with TRBD2 as a possible D gene (6 bases). The CDR3 length is 16 residues. Deletions cut 3 bases from V and 4 bases from J, with 19 bases between. CDR1 DFQATT and CDR2 SNEGSKA come from the germline V gene (reference sequence). CDR3 region: CSASSLSGVRYNEQFF. CDR3 bases: TGCAGTGCTAGTTCCCTTTCGGGAGTAAGGTACAATGAGCAGTTCTTC.

At least ten counts were recorded for this clonotype. The genes are TRBV12-3 or TRBV12-4 and TRBJ2-3; D remains ambiguous. The CDR3 has 14 amino acids. The ends were cut back, 2 bases at V and 2 bases at J, with 8 bases in the middle. The DNA of the CDR3 is TGTGCCAGCAGTTTATGGCTTAACACAGATACGCAGTATTTT. Amino acids: CASSLWLNTDTQYF.

J is TRBJ2-5 and V is TRBV20-1, with no clear D. Between the trimmed V and J ends, which lost 5 bases and 1 base, there was a span of 11 bases. CDR3 length: 13 amino acids. Germline V lookup: CDR1 DFQATT, CDR2 SNEGSKA (reference sequence). The CDR3 DNA is TGCAGTGCTGTCCCCATAGCCCAAGAGACCCAGTACTTC. This sequence encodes CSAVPIAQETQYF.

This clonotype was found many times. The V and J genes are TRBV10-3 and TRBJ2-3; D is undetermined. The CDR3 is 13 residues long. Trimming took 5 bases from V and 5 from J, leaving 11 bases between them. Germline V gene lookup returns CDR1 ENHRY and CDR2 SYGVKD. CDR3 residues: CAISPNLGDTQYF. CDR3 coding DNA: TGTGCCATCAGTCCGAACCTTGGAGATACGCAGTATTTT.

This clonotype has just a few counts. The chain is built from TRBV10-3 and TRBJ2-1; 8 positions match TRBD1. The J segment lost 6 bases and the V segment lost 10 bases, leaving 11 bases of the junction unmatched. CDR1 is ENHRY, CDR2 SYGVKD, per germline. This CDR3 region has 14 residues. The CDR3, as DNA: TGTGCCACCCGATTCGACAGGGGTCGCAATGAGCAGTTCTTC. It is translated as CATRFDRGRNEQFF.

This clonotype was seen many times. The gene calls are TRBV7-2 and TRBJ2-4; TRBD1 matches at 7 bases. This CDR3 contains 15 residues. CDR1 and CDR2 (germline): SGHTA, FQGNSA. The V gene end was trimmed by 1 base and the J gene end by 7 bases; junction bases not matched to a gene: 7. The CDR3 sequence: CASSLEGAHGNIQYF. The CDR3 nucleotides read TGTGCCAGCAGCTTAGAGGGGGCTCACGGGAACATTCAGTACTTC.

This clonotype was found a few times. V is TRBV20-1 and J is TRBJ2-1, with 9 bases aligning to TRBD2. The CDR3 extends over 12 amino acids. Trimming took 5 bases from V and 8 from J; bases not matched to a gene: 4. Germline loops: CDR1 DFQATT, CDR2 SNEGSKA (reference sequence). The CDR3: CSALSGSDEQFF. Written as DNA, the CDR3 is TGCAGTGCTCTTAGCGGGAGCGATGAGCAGTTCTTC.

This clonotype was counted between two and nine times. The rearrangement joins TRBV4-1 to TRBJ2-7; D ambiguous. Germline lookup yields CDR1 MGHRA and CDR2 YSYEKL. V shed 3 bases and J shed 0 bases, with 12 bases lying between them. CDR3 size: 15 residues. The CDR3 DNA follows: TGCGCCAGCAGCCAGCACCATGTCACCTCCTACGAGCAGTACTTC. It is translated as CASSQHHVTSYEQYF.

The V and J genes are TRBV7-2 and TRBJ2-5, with 10 bases lining up with TRBD2. The J segment lost 2 bases and the V segment lost 4 bases, leaving 7 bases of the junction unmatched. This CDR3 has 16 residues. Looked up from germline, CDR1 is SGHTA and CDR2 is FQGNSA. CDR3 residues: CASSSHGLAVQETQYF. The CDR3 nucleotides read TGTGCCAGCAGCTCCCATGGACTAGCGGTTCAAGAGACCCAGTACTTC.